A selection of T cell receptor beta chains follows, all from one sample in a study of T cells in localized non-small cell lung cancer. The assay was immunoSEQ multiplex PCR, and TCRdb's table has in-frame clones only and misses some. The data contain 1,300 to 1,500 clones, 20% to 25% of them seen just once; the ten biggest clones take up about 20%. The specimen comprised normal lung tissue next to the tumor, sampled before any cancer treatment. All receptors come from a female donor older than 55 with stage II squamous cell lung carcinoma. The CDR3 runs from the conserved cysteine through the conserved F or W. Each record gives: J gene, D gene, V gene, clone size, CDR3 protein, CDR3 DNA. The D gene is left open where the match is weak. Clone size is not always given. Where it is, it says once, few, many or a class for expanded clones.

TRBJ1-4 . TRBV11-3 medium-sized CASSPNRGINEKLFF TGTGCCAGCAGTCCTAATAGGGGGATTAATGAAAAACTGTTTTTT
TRBJ1-1 TRBD1 TRBV15 few CATSREGTGGSRTEAFF TGTGCCACCAGCAGAGAGGGGACAGGGGGTTCGAGGACTGAAGCTTTCTTT
TRBJ1-2 . TRBV19 . CASSISLRSELTMANYGYTF TGTGCCAGTAGTATCTCTTTACGATCTGAGCTAACTATGGCTAACTATGGCTACACCTTC
TRBJ2-3 TRBD2 TRBV7-7 few CASSPGGVRTDTQYF TGTGCCAGCAGCCCGGGGGGAGTCCGCACAGATACGCAGTATTTT
TRBJ1-1 . TRBV10-3 large CAISETGGTEAFF TGTGCCATCAGTGAGACGGGGGGCACTGAAGCTTTCTTT
TRBJ2-1 . TRBV6-8 few CASSYSMHPASYNEQFF TGTGCCAGCAGTTACTCGATGCACCCTGCTTCCTACAATGAGCAGTTCTTC
TRBJ2-7 TRBD1 TRBV11-3 . CASSRLGTAPYEQYF TGTGCCAGCAGCCGCCTGGGGACAGCGCCCTACGAGCAGTACTTC
TRBJ2-5 . TRBV11-3 medium-sized CASSSLRGEETQYF TGTGCCAGCAGCTCCCTCAGGGGGGAAGAGACCCAGTACTTC
TRBJ2-5 TRBD2 TRBV19 once CASSLLAGVETQYF TGTGCCAGTAGTTTACTAGCGGGGGTAGAGACCCAGTACTTC
TRBJ2-1 TRBD2 TRBV11-3 . CASSAQAGGYYNEQFF TGTGCCAGCAGCGCCCAAGCGGGGGGATATTACAATGAGCAGTTCTTC
TRBJ1-5 TRBD1 TRBV6-8 medium-sized CASSYSIYRGQRNQPQHF TGTGCCAGCAGTTACTCGATCTATCGGGGACAGCGCAATCAGCCCCAGCATTTT
TRBJ1-1 . TRBV7-2 medium-sized CASSLVRYTEAFF TGTGCCAGCAGCTTAGTAAGGTACACTGAAGCTTTCTTT
TRBJ1-2 . TRBV6-8 . CASSRTVINYGYTF TGTGCCAGCAGTAGGACGGTGATTAACTATGGCTACACCTTC
TRBJ2-7 TRBD1 TRBV19 . CASNPGGARDFYF TGTGCCAGTAACCCAGGGGGCGCGAGGGATTTTTACTTC
TRBJ1-1 . TRBV6-4 few CASSQGSEAFF TGTGCCAGCAGCCAGGGGTCTGAAGCTTTCTTT
TRBJ2-1 . TRBV10-3 few CASSLRATPYNEQFF TGTGCCAGCTCCCTCCGAGCCACCCCCTACAATGAGCAGTTCTTC
TRBJ1-5 TRBD1 TRBV19 once CATSTGGYNQPQHF TGTGCCACCTCGACAGGGGGCTACAATCAGCCCCAGCATTTT
TRBJ1-4 . TRBV6-8 medium-sized CATHRDPGEKLFF TGTGCCACCCACCGGGACCCCGGGGAAAAACTGTTTTTT
TRBJ2-1 . TRBV30 . CAWNYGGNNEQFF TGTGCCTGGAATTATGGTGGAAACAATGAGCAGTTCTTC
TRBJ1-2 . TRBV13 few CASSLGRGRVLPDYTF TGTGCCAGCAGCTTAGGCCGGGGCAGGGTCCTACCGGACTACACCTTC
TRBJ1-4 TRBD1 TRBV19 . CASGTAGEKLFF TGTGCCAGTGGGACAGCAGGAGAAAAACTGTTTTTT
TRBJ1-5 . TRBV19 . CASSIQAHQPQHF TGTGCCAGTAGTATACAGGCCCATCAGCCCCAGCATTTT
TRBJ1-1 . TRBV28 . CASSRSLNTEAFF TGTGCCAGCAGTAGGAGCCTGAACACTGAAGCTTTCTTT
TRBJ1-5 . TRBV4-1 few CASSQEIRQPQHF TGCGCCAGCAGCCAGGAGATTCGTCAGCCCCAGCATTTT
TRBJ2-7 TRBD1 TRBV18 few CASSPRDRGEQYF TGTGCCAGCTCACCCAGGGACAGGGGCGAGCAGTACTTC
TRBJ2-4 . TRBV19 . CASSMDSTAKNIQYF TGTGCCAGTAGTATGGACTCTACAGCCAAAAACATTCAGTACTTC
TRBJ1-1 . TRBV14 . CASSHLGGNTEAFF TGTGCCAGCAGCCACCTGGGGGGAAACACTGAAGCTTTCTTT
TRBJ1-2 . TRBV9 . CASSDLLGLGYGYTF TGTGCCAGCAGTGATTTGTTGGGGTTGGGCTATGGCTACACCTTC
TRBJ2-1 . TRBV18 once CASSPLTAQNEQFF TGTGCCAGCTCACCGTTGACAGCCCAAAATGAGCAGTTCTTC
TRBJ1-5 . TRBV30 . CAWSVQGSNQPQHF TGTGCCTGGAGCGTGCAGGGGAGCAATCAGCCCCAGCATTTT
TRBJ2-2 TRBD2 TRBV19 few CASSSLAGAGTGELFF TGTGCCAGTAGTTCACTAGCGGGAGCTGGTACCGGGGAGCTGTTTTTT
TRBJ2-7 TRBD1 TRBV11-3 . CASSLRGTGRSYEQYF TGTGCCAGCAGCCTACGAGGGACAGGGAGGTCCTACGAGCAGTACTTC
TRBJ1-1 . TRBV6-8 . CASSYPGQRLTMSAFF TGTGCCAGCAGTTACCCCGGACAGAGGTTAACGATGTCAGCTTTCTTT
TRBJ1-2 . TRBV5-1 . CASSFGGGLYGYTF TGCGCCAGCAGCTTTGGTGGGGGGCTTTATGGCTACACCTTC
TRBJ2-1 TRBD1 TRBV14 few CASSQATGTGRDNEQFF TGTGCCAGCAGCCAGGCAACCGGGACAGGGCGCGACAATGAGCAGTTCTTC
TRBJ1-2 . TRBV11-3 . CASSYDQVGVRGYTF TGTGCCAGCAGTTATGATCAGGTGGGGGTGCGCGGCTACACCTTC
TRBJ1-3 . TRBV30 . CAWSVRTGTPYF TGTGCCTGGAGTGTACGTACAGGGACCCCATATTTT
TRBJ2-3 TRBD2 TRBV6-8 . CASTSAGENTDTQYF TGTGCCAGCACTTCAGCGGGAGAAAACACAGATACGCAGTATTTT
TRBJ2-2 . TRBV30 few CAWSKGTGTGELFF TGTGCCTGGAGTAAAGGGACGGGCACCGGGGAGCTGTTTTTT
TRBJ1-1 . TRBV19 . CASTAPGRNTEAFF TGTGCCAGTACCGCCCCAGGGAGGAACACTGAAGCTTTCTTT
TRBJ1-2 . TRBV11-3 . CASSLDGARVGGYTF TGTGCCAGCAGCTTAGATGGGGCGAGGGTGGGAGGCTACACCTTC
TRBJ2-6 . TRBV9 . CASSAQGSGANVLTF TGTGCCAGCAGCGCCCAGGGGTCTGGGGCCAACGTCCTGACTTTC
TRBJ2-1 . TRBV9 few CASSLGGRQNEQFF TGTGCCAGCAGTTTAGGGGGGCGACAAAATGAGCAGTTCTTC
TRBJ1-2 . TRBV11-3 few CASSSAGINYGYTF TGTGCCAGCAGCTCGGCAGGGATTAACTATGGCTACACCTTC
TRBJ2-2 TRBD1 TRBV29-1 . CSVQDRANTGELFF TGCAGCGTTCAGGACAGGGCGAACACCGGGGAGCTGTTTTTT
TRBJ1-1 . TRBV19 few CASSIQGRGTEAFF TGTGCCAGTAGTATTCAAGGAAGAGGAACTGAAGCTTTCTTT
TRBJ2-1 TRBD2 TRBV5-1 . CASSLLAGGSGNEQFF TGCGCCAGCAGCTTACTAGCGGGAGGATCTGGCAATGAGCAGTTCTTC